A selection of T cell receptor beta chains follows, all from one sample in a study of PD-1 blockade in classical Hodgkin lymphoma. The repertoire was sequenced with immunoSEQ multiplex PCR; TCRdb's copy has only in-frame clones and lacks some. The profile shows about 36,000 clones, approximately 70% of them singletons. The sample in question was peripheral blood mononuclear cells (PBMCs), obtained before the second cycle of nivolumab. The receptors derive from a human donor with classical Hodgkin lymphoma. CDR3s include the opening cysteine and the closing phenylalanine or tryptophan. A D gene is named only where the DNA matches it firmly. Part of the rows lack a size; the others show once, few, many or a class for expanded clones.

clone_size: once; v_call: TRBV10-3; d_call: NA; j_call: TRBJ2-5; cdr3_nt: TGTGCCATCTGCGGACGGCCTCAAGAGACCCAGTACTTC; cdr3_aa: CAICGRPQETQYF
clone_size: NA; v_call: TRBV13; d_call: NA; j_call: TRBJ2-5; cdr3_nt: TGTGCCAGCAGCTTAAAAGTCCGGGAGACCCAGTACTTC; cdr3_aa: CASSLKVRETQYF
clone_size: NA; v_call: TRBV7-2; d_call: NA; j_call: TRBJ1-3; cdr3_nt: TGTGCCAGCAGCTTAAACCCCTTGGCTAGTGGAAACACCATATATTTT; cdr3_aa: CASSLNPLASGNTIYF
clone_size: few; v_call: TRBV18; d_call: TRBD2; j_call: TRBJ2-1; cdr3_nt: TGTGCCAGCTCACCACCGTTACTAGCGGGGGGCAATGAGCAGTTCTTC; cdr3_aa: CASSPPLLAGGNEQFF
clone_size: few; v_call: TRBV7-9; d_call: TRBD1; j_call: TRBJ2-7; cdr3_nt: TGTGCCAGCGGGACAGGGGCCGAGCAGTACTTC; cdr3_aa: CASGTGAEQYF
clone_size: NA; v_call: TRBV4-3; d_call: TRBD1; j_call: TRBJ1-3; cdr3_nt: TGCGCCAGCAGCCAAGTAGGGGGCGACTCTGGAAACACCATATATTTT; cdr3_aa: CASSQVGGDSGNTIYF
clone_size: NA; v_call: TRBV5-1; d_call: NA; j_call: TRBJ2-3; cdr3_nt: TGCGCCAGCAGCTTAAGCGGAAGGGTCACAGATACGCAGTATTTT; cdr3_aa: CASSLSGRVTDTQYF
clone_size: few; v_call: TRBV2; d_call: TRBD2; j_call: TRBJ2-1; cdr3_nt: TGTGCCAGCAGTAACTCTCCGAGACTAGCGGGGGTGCACAATGAGCAGTTCTTC; cdr3_aa: CASSNSPRLAGVHNEQFF
clone_size: once; v_call: TRBV15; d_call: NA; j_call: TRBJ2-3; cdr3_nt: TGTGCCACCAGCAGAGATACCGGGGGCGGTAATACGCAGTATTTT; cdr3_aa: CATSRDTGGGNTQYF
clone_size: NA; v_call: TRBV4-2; d_call: TRBD1; j_call: TRBJ1-4; cdr3_nt: TGTGCCAGCAGCTACGGACAGGGCACTAATGAAAAACTGTTTTTT; cdr3_aa: CASSYGQGTNEKLFF
clone_size: NA; v_call: TRBV7-2; d_call: TRBD1; j_call: TRBJ1-2; cdr3_nt: TGTGCCAGCAGCTCGGGACAGGGTTATGGCTACACCTTC; cdr3_aa: CASSSGQGYGYTF
clone_size: NA; v_call: TRBV5-1; d_call: NA; j_call: TRBJ2-7; cdr3_nt: TGCGCCAGCAGCTGGGGGCTCTCCTACGAGCAGTACTTC; cdr3_aa: CASSWGLSYEQYF
clone_size: few; v_call: TRBV25-1; d_call: NA; j_call: TRBJ2-3; cdr3_nt: TGTGCCAGCAGTCGCGGGTATAGCACAGATACGCAGTATTTT; cdr3_aa: CASSRGYSTDTQYF
clone_size: many; v_call: TRBV6-4; d_call: NA; j_call: TRBJ2-1; cdr3_nt: TGTGCCAGCAGTGATGAGACAGACTACAATGAGCAGTTCTTC; cdr3_aa: CASSDETDYNEQFF
clone_size: few; v_call: TRBV10-3; d_call: NA; j_call: TRBJ2-2; cdr3_nt: TGTGCCATCACACCTAGCTCTTCCGGGGAGCTGTTTTTT; cdr3_aa: CAITPSSSGELFF
clone_size: NA; v_call: TRBV7-7; d_call: TRBD2; j_call: TRBJ2-1; cdr3_nt: TGTGCCAGCAGCTCGGGACTAGCGGGAGGAGGAAGTGAGCAGTTCTTC; cdr3_aa: CASSSGLAGGGSEQFF
clone_size: NA; v_call: TRBV5-1; d_call: TRBD2; j_call: TRBJ2-5; cdr3_nt: TGCGCCAGCAGCCCTAGCGGGAGTGGAGGTCGGGAGACCCAGTACTTC; cdr3_aa: CASSPSGSGGRETQYF
clone_size: NA; v_call: TRBV2; d_call: NA; j_call: TRBJ2-7; cdr3_nt: TGTGCCAGCAGTGATCAAGGAATCTCCTACGAGCAGTACTTC; cdr3_aa: CASSDQGISYEQYF
clone_size: NA; v_call: TRBV18; d_call: NA; j_call: TRBJ1-5; cdr3_nt: TGTGCCAGCTCATCTACGGGGGGGAATCAGCCCCAGCATTTT; cdr3_aa: CASSSTGGNQPQHF
clone_size: few; v_call: TRBV4-3; d_call: NA; j_call: TRBJ2-6; cdr3_nt: TGCGCCAGCAGCCAAGATATAGTGTTCGGTAGCTCTGGGGCCAACGTCCTGACTTTC; cdr3_aa: CASSQDIVFGSSGANVLTF
clone_size: NA; v_call: TRBV6-5; d_call: NA; j_call: TRBJ1-5; cdr3_nt: TGTGCCAGCAGGAGAGCTGGGGCCCAGCATTTT; cdr3_aa: CASRRAGAQHF
clone_size: NA; v_call: TRBV5-1; d_call: NA; j_call: TRBJ1-3; cdr3_nt: TGCGCCAGCAGCTTGGACCACTCTGGAAACACCATATATTTT; cdr3_aa: CASSLDHSGNTIYF
clone_size: NA; v_call: TRBV2; d_call: TRBD1; j_call: TRBJ2-5; cdr3_nt: TGTGCCAGCAGTGCACAGGGGGTGCTCCAAGAGACCCAGTACTTC; cdr3_aa: CASSAQGVLQETQYF